Listed below are T cell receptor beta chains from one sample, sequenced in a study of beta chain features in type 1 diabetes. Repertoires were generated with immunoSEQ multiplex PCR, while TCRdb's copy carries only in-frame clones and drops some. The sample lists around 310,000 clones; approximately 13% were seen once. Sequenced material: naive CD4+ T cells from blood. All receptors come from a woman in her late teens or twenties with type 1 diabetes. CDR3s include the opening cysteine and the closing phenylalanine or tryptophan. A D gene is named only where the DNA matches it firmly. For some rows the clone size is stated as once, few or many, or as a class when expanded; others skip it.

abundance: .
v_gene: TRBV19
d_gene: .
j_gene: TRBJ1-1
CDR3aa: CASRRGSFVRAFF
CDR3nt: TGTGCCAGTAGGAGGGGGAGTTTTGTGAGAGCTTTCTTT

abundance: few
v_gene: TRBV28
d_gene: TRBD2
j_gene: TRBJ2-1
CDR3aa: CASSQPTHTSGSYNEQFF
CDR3nt: TGTGCCAGCAGTCAACCAACCCACACTAGCGGGAGTTACAATGAGCAGTTCTTC

abundance: .
v_gene: TRBV5-6
d_gene: .
j_gene: TRBJ1-2
CDR3aa: CASSLTVTDGYTF
CDR3nt: TGTGCCAGCAGCTTGACAGTTACGGATGGCTACACCTTC

abundance: few
v_gene: TRBV2
d_gene: TRBD1
j_gene: TRBJ1-1
CDR3aa: CASGPDRGNTEAFF
CDR3nt: TGTGCCAGCGGCCCGGACAGGGGGAACACTGAAGCTTTCTTT

abundance: .
v_gene: TRBV30
d_gene: .
j_gene: TRBJ2-1
CDR3aa: CAWSGSGDEQFF
CDR3nt: TGTGCCTGGAGTGGGTCCGGAGATGAGCAGTTCTTC

abundance: .
v_gene: TRBV30
d_gene: .
j_gene: TRBJ1-2
CDR3aa: CAWGGSVGRDYGYTF
CDR3nt: TGTGCCTGGGGTGGATCAGTGGGGCGCGACTATGGCTACACCTTC

abundance: .
v_gene: TRBV19
d_gene: TRBD1
j_gene: TRBJ1-5
CDR3aa: CASSMLGDRGDQPQHF
CDR3nt: TGTGCCAGTAGTATGCTGGGGGACAGGGGAGATCAGCCCCAGCATTTT

abundance: .
v_gene: TRBV6-5
d_gene: .
j_gene: TRBJ1-2
CDR3aa: CASSSTENYGYTF
CDR3nt: TGTGCCAGCTCTTCTACAGAGAACTATGGCTACACCTTC

abundance: few
v_gene: TRBV7-2
d_gene: .
j_gene: TRBJ1-2
CDR3aa: CASSPGGAHYGYTF
CDR3nt: TGTGCCAGCAGCCCCGGTGGGGCGCACTATGGCTACACCTTC

abundance: .
v_gene: TRBV12-5
d_gene: TRBD2
j_gene: TRBJ2-3
CDR3aa: CASGPSGTSGRDFTDTQYF
CDR3nt: TGTGCTAGTGGTCCCTCCGGGACTAGCGGGAGGGATTTCACAGATACGCAGTATTTT

abundance: few
v_gene: TRBV7-2
d_gene: .
j_gene: TRBJ2-2
CDR3aa: CASSLFSLNTGELFF
CDR3nt: TGTGCCAGCAGCTTATTTTCTCTGAACACCGGGGAGCTGTTTTTT

abundance: .
v_gene: TRBV19
d_gene: .
j_gene: TRBJ2-7
CDR3aa: CASSPGRQFYEQYF
CDR3nt: TGTGCCAGTAGTCCGGGGAGGCAGTTCTACGAGCAGTACTTC

abundance: .
v_gene: TRBV5-1
d_gene: TRBD2
j_gene: TRBJ2-1
CDR3aa: CASSSSSGSLLAGEQFF
CDR3nt: TGCGCCAGCAGCTCTTCTAGCGGGAGTTTATTAGCTGGTGAGCAGTTCTTC

abundance: few
v_gene: TRBV9
d_gene: .
j_gene: TRBJ2-5
CDR3aa: CASSRGQETQYF
CDR3nt: TGTGCCAGCTCAAGGGGCCAAGAGACCCAGTACTTC

abundance: few
v_gene: TRBV9
d_gene: .
j_gene: TRBJ1-2
CDR3aa: CASSSDGYTF
CDR3nt: TGTGCCAGCAGCTCGGATGGCTACACCTTC

abundance: .
v_gene: TRBV9
d_gene: TRBD2
j_gene: TRBJ2-2
CDR3aa: CASSPRSGRITGELFF
CDR3nt: TGTGCCAGCAGCCCCCGGAGCGGGAGAATCACCGGGGAGCTGTTTTTT

abundance: .
v_gene: TRBV7-9
d_gene: TRBD2
j_gene: TRBJ2-1
CDR3aa: CASSLGSLAGEYEQFF
CDR3nt: TGTGCCAGCAGCTTAGGGTCGCTAGCGGGAGAGTATGAGCAGTTCTTC

abundance: few
v_gene: TRBV28
d_gene: TRBD2
j_gene: TRBJ2-1
CDR3aa: CASSLKGLAGVSSYNEQFF
CDR3nt: TGTGCCAGCAGTTTAAAAGGACTAGCGGGGGTTAGCTCCTACAATGAGCAGTTCTTC

abundance: .
v_gene: TRBV10-3
d_gene: TRBD1
j_gene: TRBJ1-4
CDR3aa: CAISDSTGSGEKLFF
CDR3nt: TGTGCCATCAGTGACTCGACAGGGAGTGGTGAAAAACTGTTTTTT

abundance: few
v_gene: TRBV6-6
d_gene: .
j_gene: TRBJ1-2
CDR3aa: CASTRTEGRNNYGYTF
CDR3nt: TGTGCCAGCACCCGAACGGAGGGGAGGAATAACTATGGCTACACCTTC

abundance: few
v_gene: TRBV9
d_gene: .
j_gene: TRBJ2-5
CDR3aa: CASSVTGWETQYF
CDR3nt: TGTGCCAGCAGCGTAACAGGGTGGGAGACCCAGTACTTC

abundance: .
v_gene: TRBV7-9
d_gene: .
j_gene: TRBJ1-1
CDR3aa: CASSLGGQRMKDTEAFF
CDR3nt: TGTGCCAGCAGCTTAGGTGGACAGCGAATGAAAGACACTGAAGCTTTCTTT

abundance: .
v_gene: TRBV19
d_gene: TRBD2
j_gene: TRBJ2-3
CDR3aa: CASSTDPIAGPRDTQYF
CDR3nt: TGTGCCAGTAGTACCGACCCCATAGCGGGCCCAAGGGATACGCAGTATTTT

abundance: .
v_gene: TRBV7-2
d_gene: TRBD2
j_gene: TRBJ2-1
CDR3aa: CASSYLAGVFGEQFF
CDR3nt: TGTGCCAGCAGTTACCTAGCGGGAGTATTCGGAGAGCAGTTCTTC

abundance: few
v_gene: TRBV7-9
d_gene: TRBD2
j_gene: TRBJ2-7
CDR3aa: CASSSQREGIHEQYF
CDR3nt: TGTGCCAGCAGCTCTCAGCGGGAGGGGATTCACGAGCAGTACTTC

abundance: few
v_gene: TRBV7-2
d_gene: TRBD2
j_gene: TRBJ2-1
CDR3aa: CASSPHRGGGNEQFF
CDR3nt: TGTGCCAGCAGCCCGCATCGGGGGGGCGGGAATGAGCAGTTCTTC

abundance: .
v_gene: TRBV21-1
d_gene: .
j_gene: TRBJ1-2
CDR3aa: CASSCYTEAAHGYTF
CDR3nt: TGTGCCAGCAGCTGTTACACGGAGGCGGCCCATGGCTACACCTTC

abundance: .
v_gene: TRBV7-2
d_gene: .
j_gene: TRBJ1-5
CDR3aa: CASSLVIGPNQPQHF
CDR3nt: TGTGCCAGCAGCTTAGTTATTGGCCCAAATCAGCCCCAGCATTTT

abundance: few
v_gene: TRBV23-1
d_gene: TRBD2
j_gene: TRBJ2-3
CDR3aa: CASSQLAGSRGDTQYF
CDR3nt: TGCGCCAGCAGTCAATTAGCGGGGAGCCGGGGAGATACGCAGTATTTT

abundance: few
v_gene: TRBV15
d_gene: TRBD2
j_gene: TRBJ2-1
CDR3aa: CATSRAFSGSLYNEQFF
CDR3nt: TGTGCCACCAGCAGAGCTTTTAGCGGGAGTCTCTACAATGAGCAGTTCTTC

abundance: few
v_gene: TRBV4-1
d_gene: .
j_gene: TRBJ2-1
CDR3aa: CASSQADSFRAAYNEQFF
CDR3nt: TGCGCCAGCAGCCAAGCCGACAGTTTCCGGGCCGCCTACAATGAGCAGTTCTTC

abundance: few
v_gene: TRBV5-1
d_gene: TRBD1
j_gene: TRBJ2-1
CDR3aa: CASSFRRDRYNEQFF
CDR3nt: TGCGCCAGCAGCTTCCGCCGGGACAGGTACAATGAGCAGTTCTTC

abundance: .
v_gene: TRBV4-3
d_gene: .
j_gene: TRBJ2-1
CDR3aa: CASSHEGGGYNEQFF
CDR3nt: TGCGCCAGCAGCCATGAGGGGGGAGGGTACAATGAGCAGTTCTTC

abundance: .
v_gene: TRBV6-6
d_gene: .
j_gene: TRBJ1-5
CDR3aa: CASSYPGEPQHF
CDR3nt: TGTGCCAGCAGTTACCCAGGGGAGCCCCAGCATTTT

abundance: few
v_gene: TRBV29-1
d_gene: .
j_gene: TRBJ2-2
CDR3aa: CSVGDQGRAGELFF
CDR3nt: TGCAGCGTTGGGGACCAGGGGAGGGCCGGGGAGCTGTTTTTT

abundance: few
v_gene: TRBV29-1
d_gene: .
j_gene: TRBJ1-1
CDR3aa: CSVSRGAAEAFF
CDR3nt: TGCAGCGTATCCAGGGGTGCCGCTGAAGCTTTCTTT

abundance: .
v_gene: TRBV6-5
d_gene: TRBD1
j_gene: TRBJ1-2
CDR3aa: CATGQGMRNGYTF
CDR3nt: TGTGCCACCGGACAGGGGATGAGGAATGGCTACACCTTC

abundance: .
v_gene: TRBV29-1
d_gene: TRBD1
j_gene: TRBJ1-2
CDR3aa: CSVVGVTGNYGYTF
CDR3nt: TGCAGCGTTGTAGGGGTGACAGGGAACTATGGCTACACCTTC